Below, one T cell receptor (beta chain) is given with its context. Here immunoSEQ multiplex PCR was the method, and the copy in TCRdb shows in-frame clones only, minus some. The repertoire consists of some 300,000 clones, with roughly 86% occurring once and the leading ten covering less than 2%. This specimen belongs to a study of blood T cell repertoires in COVID-19. The CDR3 length is 12 residues. V was shortened by 3 bases and J by 5 bases, with 11 bases between the two germline ends. CDR1 is GTSNPN and CDR2 is SVGIG in the germline V gene (reference sequence). V gene TRBV30 combines with J gene TRBJ2-7, with a possible D match to TRBD2 (6 bases). This sequence originates from a woman in her twenties or thirties with COVID-19, enrolled during active disease. Input material: peripheral blood. In DNA form, the CDR3 reads TGTGCCTGGAGCCCGGGGGACCACGAGCAGTACTTC. Translated, it gives CAWSPGDHEQYF.